This T cell receptor (beta chain) was captured by sequencing in a study of beta chain features in type 1 diabetes. Of note for this clone: The antigen is unknown.

The investigators reverse transcribed all of the isolated RNA, so they sequenced expressed TCRB transcripts. Data came from immunoSEQ multiplex PCR; TCRdb stores just in-frame clones and leaves some out. The sample includes 600,000 or so clones, around 12% seen only once; the top ten take 0.09% to 0.15%. Study conclusions and caveats: Equally in patients and controls, shorter templates might have been favored by PCR. Shortening of TCRB CDR3s, moderate but significant, appeared in all four CD4+ subsets of Type 1 diabetes patients. Reduced insertions and increased deletions marked VDJ junctions in type 1 diabetes patients.

Germline loops: CDR1 MGHRA, CDR2 YSYEKL. Trimming stripped 2 bases from V and 0 bases from J, with 13 bases between. The CDR3 contains 16 residues. The source material was naive CD4+ T cells from blood. The TCR was taken from a man younger than 45 with type 1 diabetes. The V gene is TRBV4-1, the J gene TRBJ1-1; D remains ambiguous. DNA for the CDR3: TGCGCCAGCAGCCAAAGCCCGAGGGTGGTGAACACTGAAGCTTTCTTT. It codes for CASSQSPRVVNTEAFF.